A selection of T cell receptor beta chains follows, all from one sample in a study of T cell responses to AZD1222 COVID-19 vaccine. Using immunoSEQ multiplex PCR, the repertoire was profiled, and TCRdb retains in-frame clones only, with some absent. The sample shows 100,000 to 130,000 clones, more than 80% of them seen only once. The source was peripheral blood, collected on day 0 of AZD1222 vaccination. The receptors shown here come from an adult in good health. Both conserved end residues are part of each CDR3. Each record gives: V gene, J gene, clone size, D gene, CDR3 protein, CDR3 DNA. The D gene is left open where the match is weak. The size entry is marked missing in some rows and otherwise reads once, few, many or a size class.

V gene: TRBV7-9; J gene: TRBJ2-7; clone size: .; D gene: .; CDR3 protein: CASSLTEGAEQYF; CDR3 DNA: TGTGCCAGCAGCTTGACTGAAGGGGCCGAGCAGTACTTC
V gene: TRBV7-2; J gene: TRBJ1-6; clone size: .; D gene: .; CDR3 protein: CASSPRHLGGNSPLHF; CDR3 DNA: TGTGCCAGCAGCCCCAGACACCTGGGTGGTAATTCACCCCTCCACTTT
V gene: TRBV13; J gene: TRBJ1-6; clone size: .; D gene: TRBD1; CDR3 protein: CASSSDRANSPLHF; CDR3 DNA: TGTGCCAGCAGCTCAGACAGGGCCAATTCACCCCTCCACTTT
V gene: TRBV28; J gene: TRBJ2-2; clone size: .; D gene: TRBD1; CDR3 protein: CASSFFRTGGSNGFF; CDR3 DNA: TGTGCCAGCAGTTTTTTTAGGACAGGGGGCTCCAATGGGTTTTTT
V gene: TRBV4-2; J gene: TRBJ1-1; clone size: .; D gene: .; CDR3 protein: CASSQDQGTGLNTEAFF; CDR3 DNA: TGTGCCAGCAGCCAAGATCAGGGCACAGGGCTAAACACTGAAGCTTTCTTT
V gene: TRBV28; J gene: TRBJ2-7; clone size: once; D gene: .; CDR3 protein: CASRPQGRGGYEQYF; CDR3 DNA: TGTGCCAGCAGGCCACAGGGGCGCGGGGGGTACGAGCAGTACTTC
V gene: TRBV9; J gene: TRBJ1-5; clone size: .; D gene: .; CDR3 protein: CASSVAPDNQPQHF; CDR3 DNA: TGTGCCAGCAGCGTAGCTCCAGACAATCAGCCCCAGCATTTT
V gene: TRBV18; J gene: TRBJ1-5; clone size: .; D gene: TRBD1; CDR3 protein: CASSLNRGGDQPQHF; CDR3 DNA: TGTGCCAGCTCACTGAACAGGGGAGGTGATCAGCCCCAGCATTTT
V gene: TRBV27; J gene: TRBJ2-2; clone size: .; D gene: TRBD2; CDR3 protein: CASSHPGLAANTGELFF; CDR3 DNA: TGTGCCAGCAGTCACCCTGGACTAGCCGCGAACACCGGGGAGCTGTTTTTT
V gene: TRBV18; J gene: TRBJ1-4; clone size: .; D gene: .; CDR3 protein: CASSPPVQAKGEKLFF; CDR3 DNA: TGTGCCAGCTCACCACCGGTGCAGGCGAAAGGCGAAAAACTGTTTTTT
V gene: TRBV28; J gene: TRBJ2-3; clone size: .; D gene: .; CDR3 protein: CASTRSGYTDTQYF; CDR3 DNA: TGTGCCAGCACTCGATCCGGATACACAGATACGCAGTATTTT
V gene: TRBV18; J gene: TRBJ2-7; clone size: .; D gene: .; CDR3 protein: CASSPGSASEQYF; CDR3 DNA: TGTGCCAGCTCACCCGGGTCTGCCTCCGAGCAGTACTTC
V gene: TRBV24-1; J gene: TRBJ2-7; clone size: .; D gene: TRBD1; CDR3 protein: CPTTHDRGPYEQYF; CDR3 DNA: TGTCCCACCACCCACGACAGGGGGCCCTACGAGCAGTACTTC
V gene: TRBV7-2; J gene: TRBJ1-2; clone size: .; D gene: TRBD1; CDR3 protein: CASSPGQGENYGYTF; CDR3 DNA: TGTGCCAGCAGCCCGGGGCAGGGGGAAAACTATGGCTACACCTTC
V gene: TRBV19; J gene: TRBJ1-3; clone size: .; D gene: .; CDR3 protein: CASLRDGNGNTIYF; CDR3 DNA: TGTGCCAGTCTCCGGGACGGGAATGGAAACACCATATATTTT
V gene: TRBV5-1; J gene: TRBJ2-7; clone size: .; D gene: TRBD2; CDR3 protein: CASSLRGALLAGDYEQYF; CDR3 DNA: TGCGCCAGCAGCTTACGGGGGGCCTTGCTAGCGGGAGACTACGAGCAGTACTTC
V gene: TRBV12-5; J gene: TRBJ1-5; clone size: .; D gene: TRBD1; CDR3 protein: CASGLAQGTQPQHF; CDR3 DNA: TGTGCTAGTGGTTTGGCACAGGGGACTCAGCCCCAGCATTTT
V gene: TRBV4-2; J gene: TRBJ1-5; clone size: .; D gene: .; CDR3 protein: CASSQVVGVNNQPQHF; CDR3 DNA: TGTGCCAGCAGCCAAGTTGTAGGCGTAAACAATCAGCCCCAGCATTTT
V gene: TRBV28; J gene: TRBJ1-1; clone size: .; D gene: TRBD1; CDR3 protein: CASSLGTAYEAFF; CDR3 DNA: TGTGCCAGCAGCTTGGGGACAGCTTATGAAGCTTTCTTT
V gene: TRBV7-8; J gene: TRBJ2-1; clone size: once; D gene: .; CDR3 protein: CASSLGPQLNGQFF; CDR3 DNA: TGTGCCAGCAGCTTGGGGCCCCAGTTAAACGGGCAGTTCTTC
V gene: TRBV28; J gene: TRBJ1-6; clone size: .; D gene: .; CDR3 protein: CASRPRGRGNSPLHF; CDR3 DNA: TGTGCCAGCAGGCCCCGGGGGAGGGGTAATTCACCCCTCCACTTT
V gene: TRBV15; J gene: TRBJ2-7; clone size: .; D gene: .; CDR3 protein: CATSGQSYEQYF; CDR3 DNA: TGTGCCACCAGCGGACAGTCCTACGAGCAGTACTTC
V gene: TRBV7-9; J gene: TRBJ2-5; clone size: .; D gene: .; CDR3 protein: CASRPTGTLQETQYF; CDR3 DNA: TGTGCCAGCAGGCCTACCGGGACACTCCAAGAGACCCAGTACTTC
V gene: TRBV7-3; J gene: TRBJ1-1; clone size: .; D gene: .; CDR3 protein: CASSPGQNTEAFF; CDR3 DNA: TGTGCCAGCAGCCCCGGACAAAACACTGAAGCTTTCTTT
V gene: TRBV29-1; J gene: TRBJ2-3; clone size: .; D gene: .; CDR3 protein: CSVDENSDTQYF; CDR3 DNA: TGCAGCGTTGACGAGAACTCAGATACGCAGTATTTT
V gene: TRBV11-3; J gene: TRBJ2-7; clone size: .; D gene: TRBD2; CDR3 protein: CASSYGLAGLYEQYF; CDR3 DNA: TGTGCCAGCAGTTATGGACTAGCGGGACTCTACGAGCAGTACTTC
V gene: TRBV10-3; J gene: TRBJ1-4; clone size: .; D gene: .; CDR3 protein: CAISESGEANEKLFF; CDR3 DNA: TGTGCCATCAGTGAGTCTGGGGAAGCTAATGAAAAACTGTTTTTT
V gene: TRBV7-9; J gene: TRBJ2-7; clone size: .; D gene: .; CDR3 protein: CASSQRGVDEQYF; CDR3 DNA: TGTGCCAGCAGCCAGAGGGGGGTAGACGAGCAGTACTTC
V gene: TRBV24-1; J gene: TRBJ1-6; clone size: .; D gene: TRBD1; CDR3 protein: CPDLPGQGRGGGSPLHF; CDR3 DNA: TGTCCCGACCTCCCCGGACAGGGGCGAGGGGGCGGTTCACCCCTCCACTTT
V gene: TRBV9; J gene: TRBJ1-2; clone size: once; D gene: .; CDR3 protein: CASSAPPHHGYTF; CDR3 DNA: TGTGCCAGCAGCGCCCCACCGCATCATGGCTACACCTTC
V gene: TRBV7-2; J gene: TRBJ2-5; clone size: .; D gene: .; CDR3 protein: CASSSRAGEGETQYF; CDR3 DNA: TGTGCCAGCAGCTCCCGGGCAGGGGAGGGGGAGACCCAGTACTTC
V gene: TRBV5-1; J gene: TRBJ2-1; clone size: .; D gene: .; CDR3 protein: CASSLVPGLSSYNEQFF; CDR3 DNA: TGCGCCAGCAGCTTGGTACCAGGACTATCATCCTACAATGAGCAGTTCTTC
V gene: TRBV6-1; J gene: TRBJ1-1; clone size: .; D gene: .; CDR3 protein: CASSEAGGVNTEAFF; CDR3 DNA: TGTGCCAGCAGTGAAGCTGGGGGGGTGAACACTGAAGCTTTCTTT
V gene: TRBV7-2; J gene: TRBJ2-7; clone size: once; D gene: TRBD2; CDR3 protein: CASRRLAGPGLYEQYF; CDR3 DNA: TGTGCCAGCAGACGACTAGCGGGGCCCGGACTCTACGAGCAGTACTTC
V gene: TRBV10-3; J gene: TRBJ1-2; clone size: .; D gene: .; CDR3 protein: CAINGGGNYGYTF; CDR3 DNA: TGTGCCATCAACGGGGGAGGAAACTATGGCTACACCTTC
V gene: TRBV5-1; J gene: TRBJ1-2; clone size: .; D gene: .; CDR3 protein: CASSLMAQARNYGYTF; CDR3 DNA: TGCGCCAGCAGCTTGATGGCACAGGCCCGCAACTATGGCTACACCTTC
V gene: TRBV20-1; J gene: TRBJ1-4; clone size: .; D gene: .; CDR3 protein: CSAWNEKLFF; CDR3 DNA: TGCAGTGCATGGAACGAAAAACTGTTTTTT
V gene: TRBV5-8; J gene: TRBJ1-5; clone size: .; D gene: .; CDR3 protein: CASSLEGVGNQPQHF; CDR3 DNA: TGTGCCAGCAGCTTGGAGGGCGTCGGAAATCAGCCCCAGCATTTT
V gene: TRBV6-5; J gene: TRBJ1-4; clone size: .; D gene: .; CDR3 protein: CASSRTVSPNEKLFF; CDR3 DNA: TGTGCCAGCAGTCGGACAGTCTCCCCTAATGAAAAACTGTTTTTT
V gene: TRBV30; J gene: TRBJ2-3; clone size: .; D gene: .; CDR3 protein: CAWSVASGDTQYF; CDR3 DNA: TGTGCCTGGAGCGTTGCGTCGGGGGATACGCAGTATTTT
V gene: TRBV9; J gene: TRBJ2-7; clone size: .; D gene: .; CDR3 protein: CASSVGPGNYEQYF; CDR3 DNA: TGTGCCAGCAGCGTAGGTCCAGGGAATTACGAGCAGTACTTC
V gene: TRBV30; J gene: TRBJ2-1; clone size: .; D gene: TRBD2; CDR3 protein: CAWSIRAGGMGEQFF; CDR3 DNA: TGTGCCTGGAGTATCCGAGCGGGAGGGATGGGTGAGCAGTTCTTC
V gene: TRBV7-9; J gene: TRBJ1-2; clone size: .; D gene: .; CDR3 protein: CASGLGQGPGYTF; CDR3 DNA: TGTGCCAGCGGATTAGGCCAGGGCCCAGGCTACACCTTC
V gene: TRBV28; J gene: TRBJ2-7; clone size: .; D gene: .; CDR3 protein: CASSRPPGYQGQYF; CDR3 DNA: TGTGCCAGCAGTCGGCCCCCCGGGTATCAGGGGCAGTACTTC